Below, 5 T cell receptor beta chains from the same sample are listed, as sequenced in a study of shared clonotypes between healthy human individuals. The data were produced by immunoSEQ multiplex PCR, yet TCRdb's version contains in-frame clones alone and is incomplete. The data contain more than 2,000,000 clones, approximately 90% of them seen just once; the ten biggest clones take up 0.11% to 0.15%. The source material was naive CD4+ T cells sorted from blood. Subset given: CD45RA+ positively selected. These receptors all stem from a man in his late teens or twenties in good health.

The chain couples TRBV19 to TRBJ2-2; TRBD2 is a possible D gene (5 bases). CDR3 length equals 14 residues. Trimming shortened V by 3 bases and J by 3 bases, and 8 bases separated the two germline ends. Per the germline V gene, CDR1 is LNHDA and CDR2 is SQIVND (reference sequence). CDR3 DNA: TGTGCCAGTAGTATCTGGGGAGACACCGGGGAGCTGTTTTTT. The encoded protein is CASSIWGDTGELFF.

This sequence joins TRBV7-3 and TRBJ1-1; D might be TRBD1 (6 bases). The ends were cut back, 5 bases at V and 1 base at J, with 11 bases in the middle. This CDR3 spans 14 amino acids. The germline V gene has CDR1 SGHTA and CDR2 FQGTGA. CDR3 coding DNA: TGTGCCAGCAGCCCGACAGGAGCGAACACTGAAGCTTTCTTT. Translating gives CASSPTGANTEAFF.

The V call is TRBV29-1, the J call TRBJ2-7; D remains ambiguous. From germline, CDR1 is SQVTM and CDR2 ANQGSEA. The CDR3 runs to 10 residues. V lost 2 bases, J lost 7 bases, and 6 bases lay in between. The chain's CDR3 is CSVEMSEQYF. CDR3 DNA sequence: TGCAGCGTTGAAATGAGTGAGCAGTACTTC.

This clone was seen only once. The CDR3, as DNA: TGTGCCTCCAATAGCGATATGAACAATGAGCAGTTCTTC. Amino acids: CASNSDMNNEQFF. The rearrangement uses TRBV30 and TRBJ2-1; a possible D gene is TRBD2 (5 bases). Germline CDR1 is GTSNPN and CDR2 is SVGIG (reference sequence). The CDR3 has 13 residues. Trimming took off 7 bases at V and 5 bases at J, with 15 bases between the two ends.

This chain links TRBV5-4 with TRBJ2-5; 8 positions match TRBD2. CDR1 SGHNT and CDR2 YYREEE come from the germline V gene (reference sequence). The V segment lost 1 base and the J segment 5 bases; nucleotides outside the gene matches: 4. This CDR3 is 14 amino acids long. The CDR3 coding sequence is TGTGCCAGCAGCTTGCAAGCGGGAGTCGAGACCCAGTACTTC. This translates into CASSLQAGVETQYF. Combining the CDR3 with reference TRBV5-4 and TRBJ2-5 gives the whole variable domain ETGVTQSPTHLIKTRGQQVTLRCSSQSGHNTVSWYQQALGQGPQFIFQYYREEENGRGNFPPRFSGLQFPNYSSELNVNALELDDSALYLCASSLQAGVETQYFGPGTRLLVL.